This T cell receptor (beta chain) was documented in a study of blood T cell repertoires in COVID-19. Background on the study: COVID-19 samples collected from the United States, Italy and Spain covered acute and convalescent phases. PBMCs, B-cell-depleted T cells, or T cells were the source of the cDNA or gDNA that made up the material.

The germline V gene encodes CDR1 SGHDT and CDR2 YYEEEE. V lost 3 bases to trimming and J lost 3 bases, with 13 bases between them. CDR3 length: 14 residues. Original data processing: Counts of nucleated cells, estimated from reference gene primer amplification, were obtained. Profiling relied on immunoSEQ multiplex PCR, and the TCRdb table lists in-frame clones only, not all of them. V, J and clone size are taken as reported in that table, and D and trimming were inferred from the DNA itself. The repertoire holds 150,000 to 200,000 clones, with approximately 90% as singletons. This clone was seen only once.

This TCR was recovered from a man in his forties or fifties with active or convalescent COVID-19. The sample taken for sequencing was peripheral blood. The genes are TRBV5-6 and TRBJ2-7; no firm D call. The CDR3, as DNA: TGTGCCAGCAGCTCGTCGACAAACCTCTACGAGCAGTACTTC. Protein: CASSSSTNLYEQYF.